This TCR beta chain was documented in a study of T cells in Graves' hyperthyroidism and ophthalmopathy. Broader study findings: Most thyroid clonotypes expanded above 0.001 appeared in blood too.

Patients counted as stable if ophthalmopathy did not develop within 18 months. The diagnoses drew upon clinical symptoms, serum thyroxine and TRAb, thyroid ultrasound and orbital computed tomography. Researchers took RNA transcripts and amplified the TCR beta CDR3 regions from them. Initially, a first-round RT-PCR of the TCR CDR3 employed the HTBI primer set. Each CDR3 protein is one row after TCRdb ran MiXCR on the multiplex PCR reads. The profile shows a few hundred thousand distinct CDR3 sequences, around 45% of them singletons. The CDR3 contains 17 residues. V lost 4 bases, J lost 0 bases, and 13 bases lay in between. In germline, CDR1 is SGHAT, CDR2 FQNNGV. The table lists this clonotype with many counts. Its antigen remains unidentified.

The clonotype was recovered from a woman aged 18-30 years with Graves' hyperthyroidism. What was sequenced was peripheral blood or thyroid tissue (not recorded which). The chain recombines TRBV11-2 with TRBJ2-6; the D is unclear. The DNA for the CDR3 is TGTGCCAGCAGCTCGTGGGCGGAAGGCTCTGGGGCCAACGTCCTGACTTTC. Residues: CASSSWAEGSGANVLTF.